These T cell receptor beta chains were read from a single sample in a study of blood T cells in healthy people across ages. TCRdb redid the calling of the 5' RACE reads with MiXCR, one entry per CDR3 protein. Of 1.8 million or so distinct CDR3 sequences listed, roughly two fifths are singletons. Sequenced input: blood. All receptors come from a human donor in good health. The CDR3 runs from the conserved cysteine through the conserved F or W. Fields, in order: J gene, V gene, D gene, clone size, CDR3 protein, CDR3 DNA. The D gene is left open where the match is weak. Size is omitted from some rows. Given values are once, few, many or a class for expanded clones.

J gene: TRBJ2-5; V gene: TRBV2; D gene: .; clone size: .; CDR3 protein: CASTIARETQYF; CDR3 DNA: TGTGCCAGCACCATAGCCAGGGAGACCCAGTACTTC
J gene: TRBJ1-2; V gene: TRBV20-1; D gene: .; clone size: .; CDR3 protein: CSAFHREGKGYGYTF; CDR3 DNA: TGCAGTGCTTTCCATAGGGAGGGAAAAGGATATGGCTACACCTTC
J gene: TRBJ1-1; V gene: TRBV5-6; D gene: .; clone size: few; CDR3 protein: CASRRGQLDAEAFF; CDR3 DNA: TGTGCCAGCAGACGTGGCCAACTTGACGCTGAAGCTTTCTTT
J gene: TRBJ1-2; V gene: TRBV4-3; D gene: .; clone size: few; CDR3 protein: CASSQEDRYGYTF; CDR3 DNA: TGCGCCAGCAGCCAAGAAGATCGCTATGGCTACACCTTC
J gene: TRBJ2-7; V gene: TRBV6-2/TRBV6-3; D gene: TRBD1; clone size: few; CDR3 protein: CASSNSGQGYHEQYF; CDR3 DNA: TGTGCCAGCAGTAATTCGGGACAGGGGTATCACGAGCAGTACTTC
J gene: TRBJ1-1; V gene: TRBV6-5; D gene: .; clone size: .; CDR3 protein: CASSYSSPISAEAFF; CDR3 DNA: TGTGCCAGCAGTTACTCGAGTCCCATTAGCGCTGAAGCTTTCTTT
J gene: TRBJ1-2; V gene: TRBV28; D gene: TRBD1; clone size: .; CDR3 protein: CASSSPGTGGPYGYTF; CDR3 DNA: TGTGCCAGCAGTTCCCCCGGGACAGGGGGCCCCTATGGCTACACCTTC
J gene: TRBJ1-5; V gene: TRBV2; D gene: .; clone size: .; CDR3 protein: CVSNIERGSFQPQHF; CDR3 DNA: TGTGTCAGCAACATTGAAAGGGGGAGCTTTCAGCCCCAGCATTTT
J gene: TRBJ2-7; V gene: TRBV28; D gene: .; clone size: .; CDR3 protein: CASLSGDGNYEQYF; CDR3 DNA: TGTGCCAGCCTCTCGGGGGACGGCAACTACGAGCAGTACTTC
J gene: TRBJ2-1; V gene: TRBV7-2; D gene: .; clone size: once; CDR3 protein: CASSLGWSYNEQFF; CDR3 DNA: TGTGCCAGCAGCTTAGGCTGGTCATACAATGAGCAGTTCTTC
J gene: TRBJ1-1; V gene: TRBV4-1; D gene: .; clone size: few; CDR3 protein: CASSPRGRGSTEAFF; CDR3 DNA: TGCGCCAGCAGCCCAAGAGGGAGAGGTAGTACTGAAGCTTTCTTT
J gene: TRBJ1-1; V gene: TRBV3-1; D gene: .; clone size: .; CDR3 protein: CASSPRGHNTEAFF; CDR3 DNA: TGTGCCAGCAGCCCCAGAGGTCATAACACTGAAGCTTTCTTT
J gene: TRBJ1-2; V gene: TRBV18; D gene: TRBD1; clone size: .; CDR3 protein: CASSVGQAGQGYTF; CDR3 DNA: TGTGCCAGCTCAGTCGGACAGGCCGGTCAGGGCTACACCTTC
J gene: TRBJ2-1; V gene: TRBV6-2/TRBV6-3; D gene: .; clone size: .; CDR3 protein: CASSYRDTSYNEQFF; CDR3 DNA: TGTGCCAGCAGTTACCGCGACACCTCCTACAATGAGCAGTTCTTC
J gene: TRBJ2-7; V gene: TRBV20-1; D gene: .; clone size: .; CDR3 protein: CSASFGGLYEQYF; CDR3 DNA: TGCAGTGCTAGTTTCGGGGGCCTCTACGAGCAGTACTTC
J gene: TRBJ2-1; V gene: TRBV5-1; D gene: TRBD1; clone size: .; CDR3 protein: CASSLGGQGFGEQFF; CDR3 DNA: TGCGCCAGCAGCTTGGGTGGACAGGGGTTTGGTGAGCAGTTCTTC
J gene: TRBJ2-4; V gene: TRBV4-2; D gene: TRBD2; clone size: few; CDR3 protein: CASSQGRLAGLAKNIQYF; CDR3 DNA: TGTGCCAGCAGCCAAGGTCGGCTAGCGGGACTAGCCAAAAACATTCAGTACTTC
J gene: TRBJ2-7; V gene: TRBV13; D gene: .; clone size: .; CDR3 protein: CACTAPRAYEQYF; CDR3 DNA: TGTGCCTGCACGGCACCCAGGGCCTACGAGCAGTACTTC
J gene: TRBJ2-5; V gene: TRBV24-1; D gene: .; clone size: once; CDR3 protein: CATSGSKKCQETQYF; CDR3 DNA: TGTGCCACCAGTGGCTCGAAGAAGTGCCAAGAGACCCAGTACTTC
J gene: TRBJ2-7; V gene: TRBV7-8; D gene: TRBD1; clone size: .; CDR3 protein: CASSLGTPGQGFYEQYF; CDR3 DNA: TGTGCCAGCAGCTTAGGGACCCCCGGACAGGGTTTTTACGAGCAGTACTTC
J gene: TRBJ1-2; V gene: TRBV29-1; D gene: .; clone size: few; CDR3 protein: CSADDRIYGYTF; CDR3 DNA: TGCAGCGCAGACGACAGGATCTATGGCTACACCTTC
J gene: TRBJ2-1; V gene: TRBV6-2/TRBV6-3; D gene: .; clone size: .; CDR3 protein: CASSLSRRYNEQFF; CDR3 DNA: TGTGCCAGCAGTTTATCAAGAAGATACAATGAGCAGTTCTTC
J gene: TRBJ2-5; V gene: TRBV6-2/TRBV6-3; D gene: .; clone size: .; CDR3 protein: CASSFADRTYGQYF; CDR3 DNA: TGTGCCAGCAGTTTTGCCGACAGAACCTACGGGCAGTACTTC
J gene: TRBJ2-3; V gene: TRBV7-2; D gene: .; clone size: .; CDR3 protein: CASSSVVGRRTSTDTQYF; CDR3 DNA: TGTGCCAGCAGCTCGGTGGTGGGGCGGAGAACTAGCACAGATACGCAGTATTTT
J gene: TRBJ2-7; V gene: TRBV15; D gene: TRBD2; clone size: .; CDR3 protein: CATVGDYGYEQYF; CDR3 DNA: TGTGCCACCGTGGGGGACTACGGCTACGAGCAGTACTTC
J gene: TRBJ2-1; V gene: TRBV12-3/TRBV12-4; D gene: .; clone size: .; CDR3 protein: CAGSFEDLAQFF; CDR3 DNA: TGTGCCGGCAGTTTTGAGGATTTGGCGCAGTTCTTC
J gene: TRBJ1-5; V gene: TRBV6-1; D gene: TRBD1; clone size: .; CDR3 protein: CASSTGTEGAMGQPQHF; CDR3 DNA: TGTGCCAGCAGCACCGGGACAGAGGGGGCAATGGGGCAGCCCCAGCATTTT
J gene: TRBJ1-2; V gene: TRBV12-3/TRBV12-4; D gene: .; clone size: few; CDR3 protein: CASSLDSVHYYGYTF; CDR3 DNA: TGTGCCAGCAGCCTAGACAGTGTTCACTACTATGGCTACACCTTC
J gene: TRBJ1-2; V gene: TRBV4-3; D gene: .; clone size: .; CDR3 protein: CASSPTSGAANYGYTF; CDR3 DNA: TGCGCCAGCAGCCCGACGAGCGGGGCCGCTAACTATGGCTACACCTTC
J gene: TRBJ2-3; V gene: TRBV9; D gene: .; clone size: .; CDR3 protein: CASSLWRGGRDTQYF; CDR3 DNA: TGTGCCAGCTCGTTGTGGCGGGGTGGACGGGATACGCAGTATTTT
J gene: TRBJ2-4; V gene: TRBV28; D gene: .; clone size: .; CDR3 protein: CASSSGVKNIQYF; CDR3 DNA: TGTGCCAGCAGTAGCGGCGTCAAAAACATTCAGTACTTC
J gene: TRBJ1-1; V gene: TRBV7-8; D gene: TRBD1; clone size: .; CDR3 protein: CASSFWGQGEMNTEAFF; CDR3 DNA: TGTGCCAGCAGCTTTTGGGGACAGGGCGAAATGAACACTGAAGCTTTCTTT
J gene: TRBJ2-7; V gene: TRBV7-8; D gene: TRBD1; clone size: .; CDR3 protein: CASSLDPGQGTYEQYF; CDR3 DNA: TGTGCCAGCAGCTTGGACCCGGGACAGGGCACCTACGAGCAGTACTTC
J gene: TRBJ2-1; V gene: TRBV4-3; D gene: .; clone size: .; CDR3 protein: CAGSQEGISGTEYNEQFF; CDR3 DNA: TGCGCCGGCAGCCAGGAAGGGATAAGTGGGACGGAGTACAATGAGCAGTTCTTC
J gene: TRBJ2-3; V gene: TRBV29-1; D gene: TRBD2; clone size: .; CDR3 protein: CSVERVRGARADTQYF; CDR3 DNA: TGCAGCGTTGAACGGGTGCGGGGGGCCCGGGCAGATACGCAGTATTTT
J gene: TRBJ2-1; V gene: TRBV12-3/TRBV12-4; D gene: TRBD1; clone size: .; CDR3 protein: CASSPWGQGIQFF; CDR3 DNA: TGTGCCAGCAGCCCCTGGGGACAGGGGATACAGTTCTTC
J gene: TRBJ1-5; V gene: TRBV6-5; D gene: .; clone size: .; CDR3 protein: CASRQGRESNQPQHF; CDR3 DNA: TGTGCCAGCAGACAGGGACGGGAAAGCAATCAGCCCCAGCATTTT
J gene: TRBJ1-5; V gene: TRBV7-8; D gene: .; clone size: .; CDR3 protein: CASSPRLFGGDQPQHF; CDR3 DNA: TGTGCCAGCAGCCCCCGGCTTTTCGGGGGCGATCAGCCCCAGCATTTT
J gene: TRBJ2-6; V gene: TRBV7-9; D gene: TRBD1; clone size: many; CDR3 protein: CASSPTGAGANVLTF; CDR3 DNA: TGTGCCAGCAGCCCCACAGGGGCCGGGGCCAACGTCCTGACTTTC
J gene: TRBJ2-1; V gene: TRBV7-8; D gene: TRBD2; clone size: few; CDR3 protein: CASRKGTSGGVSVSNEQFF; CDR3 DNA: TGTGCCAGCAGAAAAGGGACTAGCGGGGGGGTTTCCGTTAGCAATGAGCAGTTCTTC
J gene: TRBJ2-5; V gene: TRBV2; D gene: .; clone size: .; CDR3 protein: CASQTGVAQETQYF; CDR3 DNA: TGTGCCAGCCAGACGGGGGTAGCCCAAGAGACCCAGTACTTC
J gene: TRBJ1-4; V gene: TRBV20-1; D gene: .; clone size: .; CDR3 protein: CSARNTPANEKLFF; CDR3 DNA: TGCAGTGCCAGAAACACCCCTGCTAATGAAAAACTGTTTTTT
J gene: TRBJ2-1; V gene: TRBV20-1; D gene: .; clone size: few; CDR3 protein: CSALGHTSYNEQFF; CDR3 DNA: TGCAGTGCACTGGGACATACCTCCTACAATGAGCAGTTCTTC
J gene: TRBJ2-3; V gene: TRBV20-1; D gene: TRBD2; clone size: .; CDR3 protein: CGTSGTSGASSDTQYF; CDR3 DNA: TGCGGAACTTCCGGGACTAGCGGGGCCTCTTCAGATACGCAGTATTTT
J gene: TRBJ1-4; V gene: TRBV4-2; D gene: .; clone size: .; CDR3 protein: CASSQRGDTWEKLFF; CDR3 DNA: TGTGCCAGCAGCCAACGCGGAGACACTTGGGAAAAACTGTTTTTT
J gene: TRBJ2-7; V gene: TRBV7-2; D gene: .; clone size: few; CDR3 protein: CASSFSKDTYEQYF; CDR3 DNA: TGTGCCAGCAGCTTTTCGAAGGACACCTACGAGCAGTACTTC
J gene: TRBJ1-5; V gene: TRBV20-1; D gene: .; clone size: .; CDR3 protein: CSAHPGGGGQPQHF; CDR3 DNA: TGCAGTGCACATCCCGGGGGGGGAGGTCAGCCCCAGCATTTT